The next 10 T cell receptor beta chains were all read from a single sample in a study of Ad26.COV2.S vaccination and SARS-CoV-2 variants. Some clones are missing from TCRdb's copy, which holds only in-frame ones; the method was immunoSEQ multiplex PCR. The sample includes roughly 510,000 clones, roughly 85% of them seen just once. Treatment noted: over 15 received Ad26.COV2.S at low or high dose, single or two shots; 5 received placebo; per-sample allocation not given. At day 63 after the first vaccine or placebo injection, samples were drawn. The sequencing here drew on peripheral blood, taken in a trial of Ad26.COV2.S vaccine versus placebo. These receptors were taken from a person between 18 and 60 years old who received the Ad26.COV2.S COVID-19 vaccine or a placebo.

V is TRBV9 and J is TRBJ2-3, with TRBD2 matching 7 bases. V shed 3 bases, J shed 6 bases, and the junction held 13 bases outside the gene matches. The CDR3 has 16 residues. Looked up from germline, CDR1 is SGDLS and CDR2 is YYNGEE. The CDR3 DNA sequence: TGTGCCAGCAGCGAAAGACTAGCAGCCACCTGGGATACGCAGTATTTT. This translates into CASSERLAATWDTQYF.

The chain carries TRBV18 and TRBJ1-1; the match to TRBD1 covers 7 bases. J was trimmed by 6 bases and V by 5 bases; bases with no gene match: 6. The germline V gene has CDR1 KGHSH and CDR2 LQKENI. The CDR3 extends over 13 amino acids. The CDR3 DNA is TGTGCCAGCTCAACGACAGGGATCCCTGAAGCTTTCTTT. Encoded protein: CASSTTGIPEAFF.

The chain carries TRBV5-1 and TRBJ2-1; 13 positions agree with TRBD2. The V gene's germline CDR1 is SGHRS and CDR2 YFSETQ. CDR3 size: 17 residues. The junction had 8 bases not matched to a gene; V was cut back by 0 bases and J by 8 bases. The CDR3 nucleotides are TGCGCCAGCAGCTTGGTAAGCCGGACTAGCGGGAGCCATGAGCAGTTCTTC. This encodes CASSLVSRTSGSHEQFF.

This chain joins TRBV27 and TRBJ2-7, with D perhaps TRBD2 (5 bases). The ends were cut back, 5 bases at V and 0 bases at J, with 14 bases in the middle. The CDR3 consists of 15 residues. Germline assignment: CDR1 MNHEY and CDR2 SMNVEV (reference sequence). The CDR3 DNA reads TGTGCCAGCAGTCCGCGGAGGCGTAGCTCCTACGAGCAGTACTTC. This codes for CASSPRRRSSYEQYF.

This clone was detected a few times. The V and J genes are TRBV28 and TRBJ1-4; TRBD1 might be the D (6 bases). V shed 4 bases and J shed 8 bases, with 20 bases lying between them. Per the germline V gene, CDR1 is MDHEN and CDR2 is SYDVKM. This CDR3 comprises 16 residues. DNA of the CDR3: TGTGCCAGCAGTTCCATTGGGGATGGGGGCGGAGAAAAACTGTTTTTT. It specifies CASSSIGDGGGEKLFF.

The chain combines TRBV20-1 with TRBJ1-6; a possible D gene is TRBD1 (5 bases). Looked up from germline, CDR1 is DFQATT and CDR2 is SNEGSKA (reference sequence). The length of the CDR3 is 13 residues. Deletions cut 3 bases from V and 10 bases from J, with 13 bases between. CDR3 loop: CSASGEPGSPLHF. The CDR3 bases are TGCAGTGCTAGTGGGGAGCCAGGGTCACCCCTCCACTTT.

The table lists this clone with a count of one. The chain carries TRBV7-2 and TRBJ1-5; unclear D gene. Germline assignment: CDR1 SGHTA and CDR2 FQGNSA. The CDR3 length is 14 residues. V was trimmed by 2 bases and J by 6 bases, leaving 11 bases between them. The CDR3 loop reads CASSLMAWGQPQHF. The CDR3 nucleotides are TGTGCCAGCAGCTTAATGGCCTGGGGTCAGCCCCAGCATTTT.

This chain links TRBV6-5 with TRBJ2-2; no reliable D call. The germline V gene encodes CDR1 MNHEY and CDR2 SVGAGI. The CDR3 loop spans 13 amino acids. Trimming took 6 bases from V and 7 from J, leaving 12 bases between them. CDR3 residues: CASRQLMIGELFF. CDR3 nucleotide sequence: TGTGCCAGCAGACAGCTTATGATCGGGGAGCTGTTTTTT.

The chain has TRBV5-1 and TRBJ2-2; 7 nucleotides align to TRBD1. Germline V gene data show CDR1 as SGHRS and CDR2 as YFSETQ. Unmatched junction bases numbered 5, after V lost 0 bases and J lost 3 bases. The CDR3 extends over 16 amino acids. CDR3 nucleotides: TGCGCCAGCAGCTTGGAAGGGGGCGGATACACCGGGGAGCTGTTTTTT. Residues: CASSLEGGGYTGELFF.

J is TRBJ1-6 and V is TRBV6-6; D is undetermined. Trimming stripped 5 bases from V and 8 bases from J, with 10 bases between. The germline gives CDR1 MNHNY, CDR2 SVGAGI (reference sequence). The CDR3 has 13 amino acids. The CDR3 region is CASSANTDSPLHF. The CDR3 DNA is TGTGCCAGCAGTGCGAACACGGATTCACCCCTCCACTTT.